This TCR beta chain is from a study of blood T cell repertoires in COVID-19. Source study methods: Researchers report that nucleated cell counts were estimated from reference gene primer amplification. Profiled with immunoSEQ multiplex PCR; TCRdb holds only in-frame clones, not every one. V, J and clone size were drawn from that table, and D and trimming were deduced from the DNA. The sample gives 450,000 to 600,000 clones, approximately 86% of which show up once; 0.7% is in the top ten. The CDR3 length is 14 residues. Trimming removed 8 bases from V and 4 bases from J, with 18 bases in between. CDR1 MNHEY and CDR2 SVGEGT come from the germline V gene. Assignments of participants to cohorts depended upon their own reported clinical history. For recovered donors of Cohort 3, there were two negative PCRs, clearance, or symptom resolution.

The chain uses TRBV6-2 or TRBV6-3 and TRBJ2-7, with a weak D call TRBD1 (6 bases). The sequenced material came from PBMCs or T cells enriched from blood (not recorded which). The TCR sequence derives from a woman in her late teens or twenties who had recovered from COVID-19. CDR3 DNA sequence: TGTGCCAGCCGCCAGGTGGGGGCGTCTTACGAGCAGTACTTC. This sequence encodes CASRQVGASYEQYF.